The 3 T cell receptor beta chains reported below all come from one sample, sequenced in a study of OX40 agonist ivuxolimab in advanced cancers. Produced via immunoSEQ multiplex PCR; TCRdb's table is partial and in-frame only. The sample has about 50,000 clones; around nine tenths are singletons. Sequencing used CD4+ or CD8+ T cells sorted from blood, obtained in a trial of the OX40 agonist ivuxolimab. These receptors were collected from an adult with an advanced solid tumor such as melanoma, head and neck, liver or kidney cancer.

The gene calls are TRBV25-1 and TRBJ1-5; no definite D call. This CDR3 has 13 amino acids. Trimming cost V 0 bases and J 2 bases, with 2 bases left between them. Germline CDR1 is MGHDK and CDR2 is SYGVNS. The CDR3 DNA reads TGTGCCAGCAGTGAATATGGCAATCAGCCCCAGCATTTT. The encoded protein is CASSEYGNQPQHF.

The V call is TRBV7-2, the J call TRBJ2-2, with TRBD2 matching 12 bases. The CDR3 loop spans 16 amino acids. CDR1 and CDR2 (germline): SGHTA, FQGNSA. V dropped 2 bases and J dropped 6; count of bases not matched to a gene: 4. This CDR3 is CASSLSGLAGSGELFF. CDR3 DNA: TGTGCCAGCAGCTTATCGGGACTAGCGGGCTCCGGGGAGCTGTTTTTT.

The chain is built from TRBV12-5 and TRBJ2-1, with D maybe TRBD2 (6 bases). Germline V gives CDR1 LGHNT, CDR2 FRNRAP. V was cut by 1 base and J by 1 base, with 17 bases left in between. The CDR3 is 18 residues long. CDR3 DNA: TGTGCTAGTGGTTTGGCATCTCGGAGCGGGCGATCCTACAATGAGCAGTTCTTC. This translates into CASGLASRSGRSYNEQFF.